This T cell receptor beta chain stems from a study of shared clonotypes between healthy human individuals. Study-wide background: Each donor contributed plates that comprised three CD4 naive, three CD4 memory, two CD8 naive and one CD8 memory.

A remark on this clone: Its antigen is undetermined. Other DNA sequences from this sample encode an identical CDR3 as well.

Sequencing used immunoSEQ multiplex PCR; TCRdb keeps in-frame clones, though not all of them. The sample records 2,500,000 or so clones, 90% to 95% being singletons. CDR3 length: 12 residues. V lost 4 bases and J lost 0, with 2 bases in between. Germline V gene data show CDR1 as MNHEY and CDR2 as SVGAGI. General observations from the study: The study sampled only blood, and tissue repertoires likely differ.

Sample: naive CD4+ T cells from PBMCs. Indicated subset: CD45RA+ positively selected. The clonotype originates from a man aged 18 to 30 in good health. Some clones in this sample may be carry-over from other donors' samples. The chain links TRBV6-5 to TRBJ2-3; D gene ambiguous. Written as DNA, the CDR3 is TGTGCCAGCAGTTCTAGCACAGATACGCAGTATTTT. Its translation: CASSSSTDTQYF.